Following are 27 T cell receptor beta chains from one sample sequenced in a study of cytomegalovirus exposure and HLA in healthy donors. PCR involved 60 Vbeta and 13 Jbeta primers. The repertoire was sequenced with immunoSEQ multiplex PCR; TCRdb's copy has only in-frame clones and lacks some. Among about 190,000 clones listed, around 80% were seen once. The material sequenced was PBMCs. Source of these receptors: a woman aged 18 to 35 in good health and CMV-seropositive.

This sequence joins TRBV6-5 and TRBJ2-1; TRBD2 agrees at 11 bases. This CDR3 is 15 amino acids long. Trimming cost V 6 bases and J 6 bases; bases outside gene matches: 7. The V gene's germline CDR1 is MNHEY and CDR2 SVGAGI. In DNA form, the CDR3 reads TGTGCCAGCAGAAAAACGGGACTAGCGGTCAATGAGCAGTTCTTC. This gives the protein CASRKTGLAVNEQFF.

CDR3 nucleotides: TGTGCCAGCAGTGATTGGTTGGGTAGCGGTGAAACGCAGTATTTT. It translates to CASSDWLGSGETQYF. This chain connects TRBV2 to TRBJ2-3, with D tentatively TRBD2 (6 bases). The germline gives CDR1 SNHLY, CDR2 FYNNEI. This CDR3 has 15 amino acids. Trimming took off 3 bases at V and 9 bases at J, with 19 bases between the two ends.

The gene calls are TRBV19 and TRBJ2-2; unclear D gene. Trimming left V 5 bases short and J 6 bases short, with 10 bases between. In germline, CDR1 is LNHDA, CDR2 SQIVND (reference sequence). This CDR3 comprises 13 residues. Written as DNA, the CDR3 is TGTGCCAGTAGTCCGGGTTCGGCCGGGGAGCTGTTTTTT. Translated: CASSPGSAGELFF.

The chain uses TRBV29-1 and TRBJ1-4, with D possibly TRBD1 on 5 matching bases. V was shortened by 7 bases and J by 7 bases, with 19 bases between the two germline ends. The CDR3 totals 14 residues. Germline CDR1 is SQVTM and CDR2 is ANQGSEA. CDR3 bases: TGCAGCGCCCTCCGGGACCCGGAGGGTGAAAAACTGTTTTTT. Protein sequence: CSALRDPEGEKLFF.

V is TRBV15 and J is TRBJ2-7, with a weak D call TRBD1 (6 bases). The CDR3 covers 15 residues. Germline V lookup: CDR1 LNHNV, CDR2 YYDKDF (reference sequence). Trimming removed 3 bases at V and 2 bases at J, with 14 bases between. CDR3 bases: TGTGCCACCAGCAGGACCTTAACAGGGACCTACGAGCAGTACTTC. Protein: CATSRTLTGTYEQYF.

This clone has more than one count but fewer than ten. The V gene is TRBV13, the J gene TRBJ2-1; D might be TRBD2 (5 bases). The germline V gene encodes CDR1 PRHDT and CDR2 FYEKMQ (reference sequence). The CDR3 runs 15 residues. Trimming removed 5 bases at V and 2 bases at J, with 13 bases between. This chain's CDR3 is CASSRLAQTYNEQFF. The CDR3, as DNA: TGTGCCAGCAGCCGGTTAGCGCAGACCTACAATGAGCAGTTCTTC.

Concerning this clone itself: Different DNA sequences within this sample yield the same CDR3. The rearrangement joins TRBV9 to TRBJ1-2; D is perhaps TRBD1 (5 bases). This CDR3 spans 15 amino acids. Germline CDR1 and CDR2: SGDLS and YYNGEE. V lost 3 bases and J 8 bases, leaving 20 bases between the germline ends. The CDR3: CASSDPGLLRSGYTF. The DNA of the CDR3 is TGTGCCAGCAGCGATCCGGGACTACTTCGATCAGGCTACACCTTC.

This clone showed up just once. The chain couples TRBV28 to TRBJ1-1; D gene uncertain. Trimming took 2 bases from V and 0 from J, leaving 4 bases between them. The CDR3 has 13 amino acids. Germline CDR1 and CDR2: MDHEN and SYDVKM. In DNA form, the CDR3 reads TGTGCCAGCAGTTTAGTCTTGAACACTGAAGCTTTCTTT. This translates into CASSLVLNTEAFF.

The rearrangement uses TRBV5-8 and TRBJ2-1; D not certain. This CDR3 comprises 13 residues. CDR1 and CDR2 (germline): SGHTS, YDEGEE. V was shortened by 1 base and J by 2 bases, with 4 bases between the two germline ends. CDR3 amino acids: CASSLYAYNEQFF. As DNA, the CDR3 is TGTGCCAGCAGCTTGTATGCCTACAATGAGCAGTTCTTC.

The chain recombines TRBV6-5 with TRBJ1-1, with a tentative D call TRBD1 (5 bases). This CDR3 contains 11 residues. V was clipped by 6 bases and J by 9 bases, with 11 bases between them. CDR1 is MNHEY and CDR2 is SVGAGI in the germline V gene. The CDR3 reads CASRSQVQAFF. The CDR3 DNA sequence: TGTGCCAGCAGATCACAGGTTCAAGCTTTCTTT.

In regard to this clone: This sample also contains other DNA sequences that code for the same CDR3. The rearrangement joins TRBV6-1 to TRBJ1-2, with TRBD1 identical over 7 bases. CDR1 MNHNS and CDR2 SASEGT come from the germline V gene. This CDR3 comprises 13 residues. The V segment lost 4 bases and the J segment 3 bases; nucleotides outside the gene matches: 2. The CDR3 region has the DNA TGTGCCAGCAGTGCCGACAGGGACTATGGCTACACCTTC. Encoded protein: CASSADRDYGYTF.

The chain carries TRBV9 and TRBJ2-1; 14 bases agree with TRBD2. V lost 4 bases, J lost 8 bases, and 5 bases stayed unmatched. CDR1 is SGDLS, CDR2 YYNGEE, per germline. CDR3 length equals 15 residues. CDR3 in DNA: TGTGCCAGCAGCCGACTAGCGGGGGGGCTGGATGAGCAGTTCTTC. It specifies CASSRLAGGLDEQFF. Full variable domain (outside the CDR3, taken from reference TRBV9 and TRBJ2-1): DSGVTQTPKHLITATGQRVTLRCSPRSGDLSVYWYQQSLDQGLQFLIQYYNGEERAKGNILERFSAQQFPDLHSELNLSSLELGDSALYFCASSRLAGGLDEQFFGPGTRLTVL.

The chain employs TRBV6-1 and TRBJ2-2, with D uncertain. There are 13 residues in the CDR3. The germline CDR1 and CDR2 sequences are MNHNS and SASEGT. Trimming took off 4 bases at V and 6 bases at J, with 9 bases between the two ends. CDR3 region: CASSGSGPGELFF. The DNA of the CDR3 is TGTGCCAGCAGTGGGTCCGGTCCCGGGGAGCTGTTTTTT.

The chain uses TRBV6-1 and TRBJ2-5, with 9 bases lining up with TRBD2. Unmatched junction bases numbered 10, after V lost 7 bases and J lost 4 bases. This CDR3 spans 15 amino acids. Germline V lookup: CDR1 MNHNS, CDR2 SASEGT. The CDR3 here is CASISAAGGGETQYF. DNA of the CDR3: TGTGCCAGCATCTCGGCAGCGGGGGGTGGAGAGACCCAGTACTTC.

The chain carries TRBV30 and TRBJ2-3, with D tentatively TRBD1 (5 bases). The CDR3 spans 13 residues. Trimming removed 2 bases from V and 2 bases from J, with 8 bases in between. Germline CDR1 reads GTSNPN; CDR2 reads SVGIG (reference sequence). CDR3 bases: TGTGCCTGGAGTTTCAGGGACACAGATACGCAGTATTTT. Its translation is CAWSFRDTDTQYF. The whole variable domain, filled in from reference TRBV30 and TRBJ2-3, reads SQTIHQWPATLVQPVGSPLSLECTVEGTSNPNLYWYRQAAGRGLQLLFYSVGIGQISSEVPQNLSASRPQDRQFILSSKKLLLSDSGFYLCAWSFRDTDTQYFGPGTRLTVL.

The V call is TRBV11-2, the J call TRBJ1-2; D remains ambiguous. Trimming took off 5 bases at V and 0 bases at J, with 19 bases between the two ends. In germline, CDR1 is SGHAT, CDR2 FQNNGV. The CDR3 loop spans 17 amino acids. The CDR3 sequence is CASSRNVEIKANYGYTF. Written as DNA, the CDR3 is TGTGCCAGCAGCCGAAACGTAGAAATAAAAGCTAACTATGGCTACACCTTC.

The chain combines TRBV7-7 with TRBJ2-5, with D maybe TRBD2 (6 bases). The V gene lost 1 base and the J gene lost 7 bases, with 13 bases spanning the gap. CDR1 and CDR2 (germline): SSHAT, FNYEAQ (reference sequence). This CDR3 comprises 14 residues. This CDR3 reads CASSLVRGGRTQYF. As DNA, the CDR3 is TGTGCCAGCAGCTTAGTAAGGGGAGGACGGACCCAGTACTTC.

This clone came up a few times. The genes are TRBV11-3 and TRBJ2-1; 8 bases map to TRBD2. Losses at the gene ends were 1 base for V and 5 bases for J; bases not matched to a gene: 1. The germline V gene encodes CDR1 SGHNT and CDR2 YENEEA. The CDR3 is 14 residues long. The CDR3, as DNA: TGTGCCAGCAGCTTAGGGACTAGCCACAATGAGCAGTTCTTC. Amino acid sequence: CASSLGTSHNEQFF.

V is TRBV7-3 and J is TRBJ2-3; perhaps TRBD2 as D (6 bases). The germline gives CDR1 SGHTA, CDR2 FQGTGA. Trimming stripped 5 bases from V and 6 bases from J, with 15 bases between. The CDR3 consists of 14 residues. The CDR3 here is CASSLGTSHDTQYF. CDR3 sequence (DNA): TGTGCCAGCAGCCTCGGGACTTCGCATGATACGCAGTATTTT.

This chain joins TRBV2 and TRBJ1-6, with D hard to call. The V gene's germline CDR1 is SNHLY and CDR2 FYNNEI. This CDR3 comprises 12 residues. Trimming pared 5 bases from V and 7 bases from J, leaving 6 bases between. The CDR3: CASSYENSPLHF. For the CDR3, the DNA is TGTGCCAGCAGTTACGAGAATTCACCCCTCCACTTT.

The V and J genes are TRBV5-1 and TRBJ2-1; D might be TRBD1 (5 bases). The germline V gene has CDR1 SGHRS and CDR2 YFSETQ. Trimming took off 1 base at V and 4 bases at J, with 15 bases between the two ends. The CDR3 contains 16 residues. Here the CDR3 DNA reads TGCGCCAGCAGCTTGAAATTGCCAGGGCGATACAATGAGCAGTTCTTC. Protein sequence: CASSLKLPGRYNEQFF.

The chain employs TRBV6-5 and TRBJ2-2; D uncertain. The CDR3 has 14 residues. Trimming took off 0 bases at V and 8 bases at J, with 10 bases between the two ends. The germline V gene has CDR1 MNHEY and CDR2 SVGAGI. This CDR3 is CASSYSNVGGELFF. Written as DNA, the CDR3 is TGTGCCAGCAGTTACTCGAATGTCGGGGGGGAGCTGTTTTTT.

V is TRBV30 and J is TRBJ1-4, with D uncertain. Germline lookup yields CDR1 GTSNPN and CDR2 SVGIG (reference sequence). V shed 0 bases and J shed 3 bases, with 11 bases lying between them. CDR3 length: 15 residues. This CDR3 reads CAWSVHGQSNEKLFF. As DNA, the CDR3 is TGTGCCTGGAGTGTACATGGTCAGTCTAATGAAAAACTGTTTTTT.

The gene calls are TRBV9 and TRBJ2-1, with 12 bases fitting TRBD2. CDR3 length: 16 residues. Germline CDR1 reads SGDLS; CDR2 reads YYNGEE. After removal of 3 bases from V and 4 bases from J, the junction contained 5 bases not matched to a gene. CDR3 residues: CASSEASGGAYNEQFF. In DNA form, the CDR3 reads TGTGCCAGCAGCGAGGCTAGCGGGGGGGCTTACAATGAGCAGTTCTTC.

As DNA, the CDR3 is TGTGCCATGCAGCGGGGCTACCAAGAGACCCAGTACTTC. The encoded protein is CAMQRGYQETQYF. The rearrangement links TRBV6-4 to TRBJ2-5, with 7 bases lining up with TRBD2. Germline-derived CDR1 and CDR2 are MRHNA and SNTAGT. The ends lost 10 bases at V and 0 bases at J; junction bases unmatched: 5. This CDR3 spans 13 amino acids.

The J gene is TRBJ2-3, the V gene TRBV2; 10 bases match TRBD2. The J segment lost 3 bases and the V segment lost 8 bases, leaving 5 bases of the junction unmatched. The V gene's germline CDR1 is SNHLY and CDR2 FYNNEI. The CDR3 covers 14 residues. CDR3 in DNA: TGTGCCAGCCGGCTAGCGGGAGCTACAGATACGCAGTATTTT. Translated: CASRLAGATDTQYF.

The chain carries TRBV7-9 and TRBJ1-4; D possibly corresponds to TRBD1 (5 bases). CDR1 and CDR2 (germline): SEHNR, FQNEAQ (reference sequence). Trimming shortened V by 6 bases and J by 5 bases, and 10 bases separated the two germline ends. The CDR3 length is 13 residues. The CDR3 region is CASRTVENEKLFF. CDR3 bases: TGTGCCAGCAGGACAGTTGAAAATGAAAAACTGTTTTTT.